What follows are 25 T cell receptor beta chains derived from one specimen sequenced in a study of shared clonotypes between healthy human individuals. Generated by immunoSEQ multiplex PCR, the TCRdb table keeps only in-frame clones and is missing some. Of 95,000 to 120,000 clones listed, around 68% are singletons. Sequencing was performed on memory CD8+ T cells sorted from blood. The subset denotes: CD45RO+ cells pooled with CCR7-negative TemRA cells. These receptors all stem from a woman in her 30s in good health.

The rearrangement uses TRBV7-9 and TRBJ2-7; D is ambiguous. This CDR3 comprises 12 residues. The ends were cut back, 5 bases at V and 7 bases at J, with 12 bases in the middle. CDR1 and CDR2 (germline): SEHNR, FQNEAQ (reference sequence). The CDR3 DNA reads TGTGCCAGCAGCCGCTGGTCCGGGGAGCAGTACTTC. Residues: CASSRWSGEQYF.

The gene calls are TRBV2 and TRBJ2-7; 10 bases are shared with TRBD2. The germline CDR1 and CDR2 sequences are SNHLY and FYNNEI. The CDR3 has 14 residues. J lost 6 bases, V lost 3 bases, and 5 bases had no gene match. This CDR3 reads CASSEAAGGAEQYF. The CDR3 coding sequence is TGTGCCAGCAGTGAGGCAGCGGGAGGGGCCGAGCAGTACTTC.

This clone occurred many times. This specimen includes other DNA sequences encoding the same CDR3. V is TRBV15 and J is TRBJ2-7; 7 bases align to TRBD2. The CDR3 covers 15 residues. Germline values: CDR1 LNHNV, CDR2 YYDKDF (reference sequence). V gave up 5 bases and J gave up 3 bases; unmatched junction bases: 10. The CDR3 DNA follows: TGTGCCACCAGCCAAGGGACGAGCGGGAACTACGAGCAGTACTTC. It is translated as CATSQGTSGNYEQYF.

This clone was detected only once. In DNA, the CDR3 is TGTGCCAGCAGCTTATGGACAGGCCGGACCCAGTACTTC. Translation gives CASSLWTGRTQYF. V is TRBV11-3 and J is TRBJ2-5, with 7 bases fitting TRBD1. This CDR3 is 13 amino acids long. The V gene end was trimmed by 2 bases and the J gene end by 7 bases; junction bases not matched to a gene: 4. Germline V CDR1 and CDR2: SGHNT, YENEEA.

V and J are TRBV27 and TRBJ2-1, with 7 bases matching TRBD1. Looked up from germline, CDR1 is MNHEY and CDR2 is SMNVEV (reference sequence). The CDR3 is 15 residues long. With V trimmed by 4 bases and J by 0 bases, 3 bases remained unmatched. CDR3 nucleotide sequence: TGTGCCAGCAGTTCGTACAGGGGCTCCTACAATGAGCAGTTCTTC. Protein: CASSSYRGSYNEQFF.

The V call is TRBV28, the J call TRBJ1-5; TRBD1 is a possible D gene (5 bases). This CDR3 comprises 18 residues. Germline CDR1 MDHEN, CDR2 SYDVKM. Trimming removed 7 bases from V and 5 bases from J, with 27 bases in between. As DNA, the CDR3 is TGTGCCAGCACCCTGTTTAAGGTTACGCGTTGGGGGGATCAGCCCCAGCATTTT. Translation gives CASTLFKVTRWGDQPQHF.

This clone was counted only a few times. The chain combines TRBV28 with TRBJ1-2; a weak D match, TRBD1 (6 bases). This CDR3 region has 15 residues. V lost 4 bases, J lost 5 bases, and 17 bases lay in between. CDR1 and CDR2 (germline): MDHEN, SYDVKM. The CDR3 sequence is CASSSLLGGAYGYTF. The CDR3 DNA sequence: TGTGCCAGCAGTTCTCTTCTGGGGGGCGCATATGGCTACACCTTC.

V gene TRBV4-2 combines with J gene TRBJ2-5; TRBD2 is a possible D gene (6 bases). Deletions cut 1 base from V and 2 bases from J, with 14 bases between. Germline CDR1 LGHNA, CDR2 YNFKEQ. The CDR3 covers 16 residues. For the CDR3, the DNA is TGTGCCAGCAGCCAAGGGACTTCGGCGGGGCAAGAGACCCAGTACTTC. Its translation: CASSQGTSAGQETQYF.

The V and J genes are TRBV10-2 and TRBJ2-7; no clear D. CDR3 length equals 15 residues. Trimming stripped 3 bases from V and 7 bases from J, with 19 bases between. CDR1 is WSHSY, CDR2 SAAADI, per germline. CDR3 region: CASSEPQYKVDEQYF. The CDR3 DNA follows: TGCGCCAGCAGTGAACCCCAATACAAGGTTGATGAGCAGTACTTC.

The chain carries TRBV11-2 and TRBJ2-7; 10 bases match TRBD2. CDR3 length: 15 amino acids. Trimming took 1 base from V and 6 from J; bases not matched to a gene: 6. CDR1 and CDR2 (germline): SGHAT, FQNNGV. The CDR3, as DNA: TGTGCCAGCAGCTTAGGTATGGGGACTAGCGCCGAGCAGTACTTC. Encoded protein: CASSLGMGTSAEQYF.

The chain has TRBV29-1 and TRBJ2-2; 8 bases match TRBD2. CDR3 length: 17 residues. Germline CDR1 reads SQVTM; CDR2 reads ANQGSEA. CDR3 DNA sequence: TGCAGGCCTGATATCGGACTAGCAGCCTTAAACACCGGGGAGCTGTTTTTT. Translated: CRPDIGLAALNTGELFF.

This clone was counted between two and nine times. The J gene is TRBJ2-2, the V gene TRBV6-4; 10 positions match TRBD2. CDR3 length: 16 residues. Per the germline V gene, CDR1 is MRHNA and CDR2 is SNTAGT. V dropped 0 bases and J dropped 9; count of bases not matched to a gene: 7. CDR3 region: CASSDSMASGSRELFF. For the CDR3, the DNA is TGTGCCAGCAGTGACTCGATGGCTAGCGGGAGCCGGGAGCTGTTTTTT.

This clone was picked up many times. The sample has other DNA sequences that encode this CDR3 too. The genes are TRBV11-2 and TRBJ2-7, with no clear D. Germline loops: CDR1 SGHAT, CDR2 FQNNGV. CDR3 size: 13 residues. V was pared by 0 bases and J by 7 bases, with 10 bases between. The CDR3 protein is CASSLDIAREQYF. In DNA form, the CDR3 reads TGTGCCAGCAGCTTAGATATAGCTCGTGAGCAGTACTTC.

The V gene is TRBV5-1, the J gene TRBJ2-5; D not resolved. V was trimmed by 4 bases and J by 5 bases, leaving 12 bases between them. This CDR3 region has 13 residues. Germline CDR1 and CDR2: SGHRS and YFSETQ. In DNA, the CDR3 is TGCGCCAGCAGCCCCGAATGGGGTGAGACCCAGTACTTC. Residues: CASSPEWGETQYF.

This clone was counted at least ten times. The chain combines TRBV7-6 with TRBJ1-1; TRBD1 matches 7 bases. Looked up from germline, CDR1 is SGHVS and CDR2 is FNYEAQ. Trimming cost V 3 bases and J 3 bases; bases outside gene matches: 4. The CDR3 sequence is 14 residues long. Here the CDR3 DNA reads TGTGCCAGCAGCTTGTCCAGGGGGGACACTGAAGCTTTCTTT. Protein product: CASSLSRGDTEAFF.

The chain has TRBV27 and TRBJ2-7, with D perhaps TRBD1 or TRBD2 (5 bases each). V lost 6 bases and J 2 bases, leaving 17 bases between the germline ends. The CDR3 is 15 residues long. Germline CDR1 and CDR2: MNHEY and SMNVEV (reference sequence). CDR3: CASSPRDLSTYEQYF. The DNA of the CDR3 is TGTGCCAGCAGCCCCCGGGACCTTAGTACCTACGAGCAGTACTTC.

The J gene is TRBJ2-7, the V gene TRBV7-9; D uncertain. The V and J ends lost 0 bases and 2 bases respectively, with 5 bases between them. The germline V gene encodes CDR1 SEHNR and CDR2 FQNEAQ (reference sequence). CDR3 length equals 13 residues. CDR3 protein: CASSLAVTYEQYF. The CDR3 nucleotides are TGTGCCAGCAGCTTAGCAGTGACCTACGAGCAGTACTTC. Looking up the rest from reference TRBV7-9 and TRBJ2-7 gives the full variable domain: DTGVSQNPRHKITKRGQNVTFRCDPISEHNRLYWYRQTLGQGPEFLTYFQNEAQLEKSRLLSDRFSAERPKGSFSTLEIQRTEQGDSAMYLCASSLAVTYEQYFGPGTRLTVT.

V and J are TRBV28 and TRBJ1-1; no firm D call. Germline V gives CDR1 MDHEN, CDR2 SYDVKM. V lost 6 bases to trimming and J lost 7 bases, with 18 bases between them. The CDR3 covers 14 residues. The CDR3 DNA follows: TGTGCCAGCAGCTTCCCCGCCTCAATCCATGAAGCTTTCTTT. Protein: CASSFPASIHEAFF.

CDR3 sequence: CAIGEENTEAFF. The CDR3 bases are TGTGCCATCGGGGAAGAGAACACTGAAGCTTTCTTT. The chain employs TRBV10-3 and TRBJ1-1; D is undetermined. The V and J ends lost 8 bases and 1 base respectively, with 8 bases between them. There are 12 residues in the CDR3. The germline CDR1 and CDR2 sequences are ENHRY and SYGVKD.

V usage is TRBV4-1 and J usage is TRBJ2-5; 10 bases are a match to TRBD2. The length of the CDR3 is 14 residues. V was pared by 4 bases and J by 9 bases, with 8 bases of the junction left unmatched. Germline-derived CDR1 and CDR2 are MGHRA and YSYEKL. CDR3 DNA sequence: TGCGCCAGCAGCCCACTAGCGGGACGGACGCCCCAGTACTTC. It encodes CASSPLAGRTPQYF.

The rearrangement uses TRBV6-5 and TRBJ1-2; weak D call: TRBD1 (6 bases). Looked up from germline, CDR1 is MNHEY and CDR2 is SVGAGI. Trimming removed 1 base at V and 6 bases at J, with 12 bases between. This CDR3 is built from 14 residues. CDR3 sequence reads: CASSYLAGVDGYTF. DNA of the CDR3: TGTGCCAGCAGTTACTTGGCAGGGGTGGATGGCTACACCTTC.

A few counts support this clone. The J gene is TRBJ1-2, the V gene TRBV2; D ambiguous. The CDR3 covers 14 residues. Germline V gene data show CDR1 as SNHLY and CDR2 as FYNNEI. Trimming left V 0 bases short and J 4 bases short, with 9 bases between. CDR3 in DNA: TGTGCCAGCAGTGAAGCCACGGCAGCCTATGGCTACACCTTC. This sequence encodes CASSEATAAYGYTF.

V gene TRBV18 combines with J gene TRBJ2-5, with 9 bases identical to TRBD2. The CDR3 runs 15 residues. With 6 bases clipped from V and 2 bases from J, the junction kept 7 bases outside the gene matches. Germline values: CDR1 KGHSH, CDR2 LQKENI. The CDR3 nucleotides read TGTGCCAGCTCTTCCGGGACTAGCTATCAAGAGACCCAGTACTTC. The encoded protein is CASSSGTSYQETQYF.

The chain is built from TRBV6-6 and TRBJ2-5, with unresolved D. This CDR3 is 13 amino acids long. Germline V gene lookup returns CDR1 MNHNY and CDR2 SVGAGI (reference sequence). Between the trimmed V and J ends, which lost 7 bases and 2 bases, there was a span of 11 bases. The CDR3 is CASKLSAQETQYF. The DNA for the CDR3 is TGTGCCAGCAAGCTAAGCGCACAAGAGACCCAGTACTTC.

V usage is TRBV6-4 and J usage is TRBJ2-2, with a weak D call TRBD1 (5 bases). Germline V gives CDR1 MRHNA, CDR2 SNTAGT. Between the trimmed V and J ends, which lost 0 bases and 4 bases, there was a span of 12 bases. This CDR3 spans 16 amino acids. The CDR3 DNA follows: TGTGCCAGCAGTGACTCCGCAGGGCTTCCCACCGGGGAGCTGTTTTTT. Protein product: CASSDSAGLPTGELFF.